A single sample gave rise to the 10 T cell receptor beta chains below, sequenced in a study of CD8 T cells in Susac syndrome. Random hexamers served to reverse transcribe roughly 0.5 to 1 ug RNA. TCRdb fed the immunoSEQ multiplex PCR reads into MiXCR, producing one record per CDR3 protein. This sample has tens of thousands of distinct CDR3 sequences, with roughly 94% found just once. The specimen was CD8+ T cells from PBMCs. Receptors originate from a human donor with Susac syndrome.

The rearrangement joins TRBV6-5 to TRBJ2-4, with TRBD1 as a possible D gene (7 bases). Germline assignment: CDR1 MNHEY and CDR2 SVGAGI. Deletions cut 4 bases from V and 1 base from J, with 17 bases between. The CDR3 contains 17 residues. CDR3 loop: CASSWGDSEFAKNIQYF. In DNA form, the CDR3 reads TGTGCCAGCAGTTGGGGGGACAGCGAATTCGCCAAAAACATTCAGTACTTC.

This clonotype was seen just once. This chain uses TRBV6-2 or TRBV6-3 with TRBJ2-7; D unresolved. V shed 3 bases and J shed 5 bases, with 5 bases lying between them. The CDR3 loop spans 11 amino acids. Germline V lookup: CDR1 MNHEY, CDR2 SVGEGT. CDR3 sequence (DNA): TGTGCCAGCAGTTATCCCCACGAGCAGTACTTC. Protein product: CASSYPHEQYF.

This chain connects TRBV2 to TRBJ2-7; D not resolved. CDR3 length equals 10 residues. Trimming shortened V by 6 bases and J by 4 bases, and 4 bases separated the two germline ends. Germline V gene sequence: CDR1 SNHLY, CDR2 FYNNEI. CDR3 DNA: TGTGCCAGCAGGGTGTACGAGCAGTACTTC. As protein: CASRVYEQYF.

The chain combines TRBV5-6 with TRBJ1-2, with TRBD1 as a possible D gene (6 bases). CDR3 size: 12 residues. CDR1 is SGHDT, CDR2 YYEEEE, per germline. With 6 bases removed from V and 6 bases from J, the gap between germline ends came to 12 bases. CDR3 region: CASTTGFDGYTF. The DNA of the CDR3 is TGTGCCAGCACCACAGGGTTCGATGGCTACACCTTC.

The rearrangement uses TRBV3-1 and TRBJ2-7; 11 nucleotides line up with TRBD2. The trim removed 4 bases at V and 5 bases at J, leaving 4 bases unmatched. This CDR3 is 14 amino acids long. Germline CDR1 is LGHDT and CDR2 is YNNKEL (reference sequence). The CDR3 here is CASSLTSGIDEQYF. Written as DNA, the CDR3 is TGTGCCAGCAGCCTGACTAGCGGGATCGACGAGCAGTACTTC.

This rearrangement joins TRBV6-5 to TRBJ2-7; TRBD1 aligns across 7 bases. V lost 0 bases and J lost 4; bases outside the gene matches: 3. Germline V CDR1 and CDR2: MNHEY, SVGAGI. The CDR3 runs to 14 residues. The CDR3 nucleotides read TGTGCCAGCAGTTACTCGACAGGGCAATACGAGCAGTACTTC. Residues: CASSYSTGQYEQYF.

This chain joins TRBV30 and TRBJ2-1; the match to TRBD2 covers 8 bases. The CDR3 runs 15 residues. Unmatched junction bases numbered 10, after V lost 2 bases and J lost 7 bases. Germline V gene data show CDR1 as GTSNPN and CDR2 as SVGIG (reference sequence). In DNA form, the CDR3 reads TGTGCCTGGAGTCGGGAGGGAGGATTATTAAATGAGCAGTTCTTC. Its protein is CAWSREGGLLNEQFF. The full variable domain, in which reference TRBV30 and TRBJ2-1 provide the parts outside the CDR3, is SQTIHQWPATLVQPVGSPLSLECTVEGTSNPNLYWYRQAAGRGLQLLFYSVGIGQISSEVPQNLSASRPQDRQFILSSKKLLLSDSGFYLCAWSREGGLLNEQFFGPGTRLTVL.

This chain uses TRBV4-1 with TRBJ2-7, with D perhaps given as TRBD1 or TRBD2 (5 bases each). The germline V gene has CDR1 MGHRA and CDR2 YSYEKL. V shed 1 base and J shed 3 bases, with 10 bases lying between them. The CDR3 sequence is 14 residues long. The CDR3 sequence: CASSQAGRDYEQYF. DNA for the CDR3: TGCGCCAGCAGCCAAGCGGGACGGGACTACGAGCAGTACTTC.

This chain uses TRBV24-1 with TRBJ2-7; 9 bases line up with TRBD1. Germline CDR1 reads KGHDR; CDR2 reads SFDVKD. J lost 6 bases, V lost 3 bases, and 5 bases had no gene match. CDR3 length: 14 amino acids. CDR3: CATSDHRDRAEQYF. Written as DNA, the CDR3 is TGTGCCACCAGTGATCACCGGGACAGGGCCGAGCAGTACTTC.

In nucleotides, the CDR3 is TGCAGCGTTGAAGATCGGACGGGAAAAGAGACCCAGTACTTC. Translating gives CSVEDRTGKETQYF. This chain links TRBV29-1 with TRBJ2-5; maybe TRBD2 (5 bases). Germline CDR1 is SQVTM and CDR2 is ANQGSEA. Deletions cut 0 bases from V and 3 bases from J, with 11 bases between. The CDR3 contains 14 residues.